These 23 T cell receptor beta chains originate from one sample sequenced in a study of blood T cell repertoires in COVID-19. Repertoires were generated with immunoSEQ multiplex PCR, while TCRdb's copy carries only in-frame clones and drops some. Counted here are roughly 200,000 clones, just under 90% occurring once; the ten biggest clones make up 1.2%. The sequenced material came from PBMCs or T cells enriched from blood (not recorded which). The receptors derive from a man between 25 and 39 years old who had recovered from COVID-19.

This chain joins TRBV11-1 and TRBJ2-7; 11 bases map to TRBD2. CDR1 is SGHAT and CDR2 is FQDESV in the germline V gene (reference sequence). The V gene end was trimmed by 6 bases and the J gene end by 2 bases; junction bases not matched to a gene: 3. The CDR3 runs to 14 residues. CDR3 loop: CASRRLAGPYEQYF. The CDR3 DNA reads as TGTGCCAGCAGACGACTAGCGGGACCCTACGAGCAGTACTTC.

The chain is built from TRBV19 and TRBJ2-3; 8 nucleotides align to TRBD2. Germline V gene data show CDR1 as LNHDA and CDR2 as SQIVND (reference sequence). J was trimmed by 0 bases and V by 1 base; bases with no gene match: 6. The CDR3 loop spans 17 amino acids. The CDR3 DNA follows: TGTGCCAGTAGTATAGGGACGGGAGGGCCTAGCACAGATACGCAGTATTTT. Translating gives CASSIGTGGPSTDTQYF. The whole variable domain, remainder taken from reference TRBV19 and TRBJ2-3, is DGGITQSPKYLFRKEGQNVTLSCEQNLNHDAMYWYRQDPGQGLRLIYYSQIVNDFQKGDIAEGYSVSREKKESFPLTVTSAQKNPTAFYLCASSIGTGGPSTDTQYFGPGTRLTVL.

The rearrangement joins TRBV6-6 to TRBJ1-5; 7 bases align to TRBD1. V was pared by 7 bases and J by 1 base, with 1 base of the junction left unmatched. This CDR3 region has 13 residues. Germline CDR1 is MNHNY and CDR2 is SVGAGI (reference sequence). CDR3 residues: CASTGGSNQPQHF. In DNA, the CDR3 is TGTGCCAGCACAGGGGGGAGCAATCAGCCCCAGCATTTT.

The DNA for the CDR3 is TGTGCCACTAAGAAAGGGGGCGACACCGGGGAGCTGTTTTTT. It translates to CATKKGGDTGELFF. The chain is built from TRBV24-1 and TRBJ2-2; TRBD1 matches 7 bases. Trimming at V came to 10 bases and at J to 3 bases, leaving 7 bases not matched to a gene. The CDR3 spans 14 residues. Germline V gene sequence: CDR1 KGHDR, CDR2 SFDVKD.

The CDR3 sequence is CAWRSGQGALSDGYTF. As DNA, the CDR3 is TGTGCCTGGAGGTCAGGACAGGGGGCGCTCAGTGATGGCTACACCTTC. The rearrangement joins TRBV30 to TRBJ1-2, with 11 bases fitting TRBD1. V dropped 3 bases and J dropped 6; count of bases not matched to a gene: 12. This CDR3 is 16 amino acids long. Germline V gene lookup returns CDR1 GTSNPN and CDR2 SVGIG (reference sequence).

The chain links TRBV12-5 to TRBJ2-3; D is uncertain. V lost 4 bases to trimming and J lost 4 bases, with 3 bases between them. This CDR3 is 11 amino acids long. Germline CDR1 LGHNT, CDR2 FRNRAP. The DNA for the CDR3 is TGTGCTAGTGGTTCGGCAGATACGCAGTATTTT. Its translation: CASGSADTQYF.

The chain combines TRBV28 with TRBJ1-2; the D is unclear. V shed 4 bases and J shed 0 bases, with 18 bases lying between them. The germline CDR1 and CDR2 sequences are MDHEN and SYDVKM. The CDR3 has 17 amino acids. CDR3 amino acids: CASSSGGWERPNYGYTF. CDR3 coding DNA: TGTGCCAGCAGTTCCGGAGGTTGGGAGCGGCCTAACTATGGCTACACCTTC.

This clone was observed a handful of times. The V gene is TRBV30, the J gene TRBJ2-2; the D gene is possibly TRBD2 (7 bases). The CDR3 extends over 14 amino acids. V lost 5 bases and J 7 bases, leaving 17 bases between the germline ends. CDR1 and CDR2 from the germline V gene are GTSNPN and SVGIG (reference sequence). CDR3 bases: TGTGCCTGGCGCGGGGGCGAGGGGGTCGGGGAGCTGTTTTTT. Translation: CAWRGGEGVGELFF.

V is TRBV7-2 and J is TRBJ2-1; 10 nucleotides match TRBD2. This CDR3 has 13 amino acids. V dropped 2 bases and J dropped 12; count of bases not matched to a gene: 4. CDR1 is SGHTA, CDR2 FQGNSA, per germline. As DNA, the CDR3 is TGTGCCAGCAGCTTAACCAGGACTAGCGGGCAGTTCTTC. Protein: CASSLTRTSGQFF.

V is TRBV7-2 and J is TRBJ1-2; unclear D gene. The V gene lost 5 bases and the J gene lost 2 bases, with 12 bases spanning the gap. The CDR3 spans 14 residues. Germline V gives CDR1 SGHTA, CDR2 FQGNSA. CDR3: CASSTRGINYGYTF. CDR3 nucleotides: TGTGCCAGCAGCACCCGAGGGATCAACTATGGCTACACCTTC.

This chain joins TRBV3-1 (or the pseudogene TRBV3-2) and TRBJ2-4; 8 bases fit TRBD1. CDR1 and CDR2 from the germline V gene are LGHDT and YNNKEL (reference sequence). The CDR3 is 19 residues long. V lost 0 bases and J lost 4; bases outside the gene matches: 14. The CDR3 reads CASSQEGWGAGTGKNIQYF. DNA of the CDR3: TGTGCCAGCAGCCAAGAAGGATGGGGGGCGGGGACAGGAAAAAACATTCAGTACTTC.

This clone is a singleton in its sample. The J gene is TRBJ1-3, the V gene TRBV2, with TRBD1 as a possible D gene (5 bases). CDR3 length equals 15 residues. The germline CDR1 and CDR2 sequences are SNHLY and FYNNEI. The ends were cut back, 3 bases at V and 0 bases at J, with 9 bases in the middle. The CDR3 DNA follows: TGTGCCAGCAGTGATAGGGGCTTCTCTGGAAACACCATATATTTT. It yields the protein CASSDRGFSGNTIYF.

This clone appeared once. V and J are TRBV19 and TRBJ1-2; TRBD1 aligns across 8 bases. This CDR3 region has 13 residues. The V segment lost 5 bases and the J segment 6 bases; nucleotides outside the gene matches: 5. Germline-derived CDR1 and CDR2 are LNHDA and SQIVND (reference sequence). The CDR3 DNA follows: TGTGCCAGTAGTCCGGACAGGGAAGATGGCTACACCTTC. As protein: CASSPDREDGYTF.

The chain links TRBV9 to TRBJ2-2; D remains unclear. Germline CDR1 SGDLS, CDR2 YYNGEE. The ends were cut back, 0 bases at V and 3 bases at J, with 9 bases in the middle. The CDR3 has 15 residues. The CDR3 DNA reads TGTGCCAGCAGCGTAGGTTCTGTCCACACCGGGGAGCTGTTTTTT. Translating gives CASSVGSVHTGELFF. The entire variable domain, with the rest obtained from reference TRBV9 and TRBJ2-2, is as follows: DSGVTQTPKHLITATGQRVTLRCSPRSGDLSVYWYQQSLDQGLQFLIQYYNGEERAKGNILERFSAQQFPDLHSELNLSSLELGDSALYFCASSVGSVHTGELFFGEGSRLTVL.

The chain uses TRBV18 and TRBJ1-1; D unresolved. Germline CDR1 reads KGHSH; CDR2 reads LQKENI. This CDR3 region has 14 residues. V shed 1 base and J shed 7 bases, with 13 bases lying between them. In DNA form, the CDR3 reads TGTGCCAGCTCACCACAGCCGACGACAAATGAAGCTTTCTTT. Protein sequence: CASSPQPTTNEAFF.

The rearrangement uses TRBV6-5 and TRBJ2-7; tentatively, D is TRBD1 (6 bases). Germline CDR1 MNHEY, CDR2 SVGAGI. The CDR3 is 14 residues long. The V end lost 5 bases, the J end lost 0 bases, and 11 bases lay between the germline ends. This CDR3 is CASSTTGISYEQYF. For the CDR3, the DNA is TGTGCCAGCAGTACCACAGGGATCTCCTACGAGCAGTACTTC.

CDR3 DNA: TGTGCCAGCTATTCACCGGGGGAGGGGCTCCCTGAAGCTTTCTTT. Translating it yields CASYSPGEGLPEAFF. The chain recombines TRBV7-6 with TRBJ1-1, with D possibly matching TRBD1 (5 bases). The germline V gene encodes CDR1 SGHVS and CDR2 FNYEAQ. The CDR3 is 15 residues long. Between the trimmed V and J ends, which lost 8 bases and 6 bases, there was a span of 22 bases.

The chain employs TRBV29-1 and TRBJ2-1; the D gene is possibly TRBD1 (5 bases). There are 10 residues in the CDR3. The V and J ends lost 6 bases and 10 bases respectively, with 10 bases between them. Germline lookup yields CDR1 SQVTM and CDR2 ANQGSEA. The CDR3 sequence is CSVQDAEQFF. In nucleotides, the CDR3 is TGCAGCGTACAGGACGCCGAGCAGTTCTTC.

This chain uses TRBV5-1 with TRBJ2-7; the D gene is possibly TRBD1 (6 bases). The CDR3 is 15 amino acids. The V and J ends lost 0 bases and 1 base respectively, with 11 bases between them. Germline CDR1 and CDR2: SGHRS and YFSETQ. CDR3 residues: CASSLASQGSYEQYF. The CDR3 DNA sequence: TGCGCCAGCAGCTTGGCTTCTCAGGGGTCCTACGAGCAGTACTTC. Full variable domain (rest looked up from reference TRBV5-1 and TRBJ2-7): KAGVTQTPRYLIKTRGQQVTLSCSPISGHRSVSWYQQTPGQGLQFLFEYFSETQRNKGNFPGRFSGRQFSNSRSEMNVSTLELGDSALYLCASSLASQGSYEQYFGPGTRLTVT.

Written as DNA, the CDR3 is TGTGCCAGCAGTCCTAGCTCCCTGAGGGAGCAGTTCTTC. Its translation: CASSPSSLREQFF. This chain uses TRBV27 with TRBJ2-1; D is perhaps TRBD2 (5 bases). CDR1 and CDR2 from the germline V gene are MNHEY and SMNVEV (reference sequence). The CDR3 is 13 amino acids. Trimming shortened V by 5 bases and J by 10 bases, and 15 bases separated the two germline ends.

CDR3 sequence reads: CAWGTGSSYEQYF. The DNA of the CDR3 is TGTGCCTGGGGGACTGGGAGCTCCTACGAGCAGTACTTC. V gene TRBV30 combines with J gene TRBJ2-7, with TRBD2 as a possible D gene (6 bases). This CDR3 has 13 residues. Trimming removed 5 bases at V and 0 bases at J, with 11 bases between. The germline gives CDR1 GTSNPN, CDR2 SVGIG (reference sequence).

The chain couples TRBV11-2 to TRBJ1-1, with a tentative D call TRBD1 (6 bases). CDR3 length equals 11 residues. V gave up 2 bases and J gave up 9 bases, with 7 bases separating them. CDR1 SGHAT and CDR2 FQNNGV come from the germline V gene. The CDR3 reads CASSLQGKAFF. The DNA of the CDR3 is TGTGCCAGCAGCTTACAGGGGAAAGCTTTCTTT. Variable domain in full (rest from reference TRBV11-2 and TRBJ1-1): EAGVAQSPRYKIIEKRQSVAFWCNPISGHATLYWYQQILGQGPKLLIQFQNNGVVDDSQLPKDRFSAERLKGVDSTLKIQPAKLEDSAVYLCASSLQGKAFFGQGTRLTVV.

CDR3 DNA sequence: TGTGCCAGCACTAGCGGGGGGGCCACCTACAATGAGCAGTTCTTC. Protein sequence: CASTSGGATYNEQFF. The gene calls are TRBV6-5 and TRBJ2-1, with 12 bases matching TRBD2. Germline CDR1 MNHEY, CDR2 SVGAGI. Trimming cost V 7 bases and J 2 bases; bases outside gene matches: 3. The CDR3 contains 15 residues.